The 25 T cell receptor beta chains reported below all come from one sample, sequenced in a study of T cells after yellow fever vaccination. MiXCR, applied by TCRdb to the 5' RACE reads, yields one record per CDR3 protein. The sample lists around 530,000 distinct CDR3 sequences, around 17% seen once, with 17% in the top ten. This sample comprised PBMCs, obtained roughly 5 days after the first yellow fever vaccination. The receptors shown here come from a man younger than 30 who received the YFV17D yellow fever vaccine.

The sample holds a few counts of this clonotype. The rearrangement uses TRBV20-1 and TRBJ2-7, with D possibly TRBD1 on 5 matching bases. Looked up from germline, CDR1 is DFQATT and CDR2 is SNEGSKA (reference sequence). This CDR3 has 12 residues. V was clipped by 3 bases and J by 4 bases, with 10 bases between them. The CDR3 protein is CSARPTEYEQYV. CDR3 bases: TGCAGTGCTAGGCCGACAGAATACGAGCAGTACGTC.

This clonotype was detected a few times. The chain uses TRBV4-1 and TRBJ1-4; D gene ambiguous. The CDR3 runs to 13 residues. Trimming took 6 bases from V and 4 from J, leaving 9 bases between them. Germline CDR1 MGHRA, CDR2 YSYEKL. The CDR3 here is CASRRGRNEKLFF. Written as DNA, the CDR3 is TGCGCCAGCAGACGGGGTCGTAATGAAAAACTGTTTTTT.

This clonotype was observed a handful of times. The gene calls are TRBV7-2 and TRBJ1-6; unclear D gene. Between the trimmed V and J ends, which lost 3 bases and 10 bases, there was a span of 13 bases. The CDR3 spans 14 residues. Germline loops: CDR1 SGHTA, CDR2 FQGNSA. CDR3 amino acids: CASSFPYEGSPLHF. The CDR3 DNA reads TGTGCCAGCAGCTTCCCATATGAGGGCTCACCCCTCCACTTT.

The chain carries TRBV6-1 and TRBJ1-2; D is undetermined. The V gene's germline CDR1 is MNHNS and CDR2 SASEGT. V lost 5 bases and J 4 bases, leaving 11 bases between the germline ends. The length of the CDR3 is 13 residues. This chain's CDR3 is CASSPNAVYGYTF. The CDR3 DNA reads as TGTGCCAGCAGTCCGAACGCTGTCTATGGCTACACCTTC.

This clonotype has a handful of counts. The chain's CDR3 is CASSSPYTRQGRTTDTQYF. The CDR3, as DNA: TGTGCCAGCAGCTCCCCATACACGCGCCAGGGGAGAACCACAGATACGCAGTATTTT. The V gene is TRBV11-2, the J gene TRBJ2-3, with D possibly being TRBD1 (6 bases). V shed 4 bases and J shed 2 bases, with 25 bases lying between them. CDR1 and CDR2 (germline): SGHAT, FQNNGV. The CDR3 runs to 19 residues.

This clonotype has a handful of counts. V usage is TRBV6-1 and J usage is TRBJ2-2; D uncertain. The CDR3 length is 13 residues. CDR1 and CDR2 from the germline V gene are MNHNS and SASEGT. Deletions cut 8 bases from V and 1 base from J, with 8 bases between. This CDR3 reads CASFGQNTGELFF. The CDR3 DNA is TGTGCCAGCTTTGGGCAGAACACCGGGGAGCTGTTTTTT.

V and J are TRBV5-1 and TRBJ2-2; D remains unclear. This CDR3 spans 13 amino acids. Germline V CDR1 and CDR2: SGHRS, YFSETQ. Trimming cost V 3 bases and J 4 bases, with 7 bases left between them. The CDR3 region is CASSSYLTGELFF. CDR3 nucleotide sequence: TGCGCCAGCAGCTCTTACCTCACCGGGGAGCTGTTTTTT.

The chain has TRBV4-3 and TRBJ1-6; perhaps TRBD1 as D (6 bases). The CDR3 has 16 residues. The germline V gene encodes CDR1 LGHNA and CDR2 YSLEER. Trimming cost V 4 bases and J 1 base, with 11 bases left between them. The CDR3 coding sequence is TGCGCCAGCAGCCGAACAGGGTCGTCCTATAATTCACCCCTCCACTTT. It yields the protein CASSRTGSSYNSPLHF.

This clonotype has only a few counts. This sequence joins TRBV12-3 or TRBV12-4 and TRBJ1-6, with D unresolved. The CDR3 length is 14 residues. The ends were cut back, 2 bases at V and 9 bases at J, with 11 bases in the middle. As DNA, the CDR3 is TGTGCCAGCAGTTTAAACCAGGCCGGTTCACCCCTCCACTTT. It encodes CASSLNQAGSPLHF.

This clonotype was recorded a few times. This chain uses TRBV29-1 with TRBJ2-5; TRBD2 matches 10 bases. Trimming at V came to 4 bases and at J to 4 bases, leaving 6 bases not matched to a gene. Per germline, CDR1 SQVTM and CDR2 ANQGSEA. CDR3 length: 14 residues. Here the CDR3 reads CSVARASGGETQYF. In nucleotides, the CDR3 is TGCAGCGTTGCCCGGGCTAGCGGGGGAGAGACCCAGTACTTC.

Only one count was recorded for this clonotype. The chain joins TRBV9 to TRBJ2-1; unclear D gene. Trimming stripped 0 bases from V and 6 bases from J, with 7 bases between. The CDR3 has 13 amino acids. Germline V lookup: CDR1 SGDLS, CDR2 YYNGEE. The CDR3 nucleotides are TGTGCCAGCAGCGTAGCCCACGGCAATGAGCAGTTCTTC. Translation gives CASSVAHGNEQFF.

The J gene is TRBJ2-5, the V gene TRBV14; D remains ambiguous. The CDR3 totals 12 residues. V shed 0 bases and J shed 6 bases, with 5 bases lying between them. Germline CDR1 is SGHDN and CDR2 is FVKESK. CDR3 nucleotide sequence: TGTGCCAGCAGCCAAGATGCCCAGACCCAGTACTTC. Amino acids: CASSQDAQTQYF.

The V and J genes are TRBV9 and TRBJ2-3; a weak D match, TRBD2 (6 bases). Germline V gene data show CDR1 as SGDLS and CDR2 as YYNGEE. This CDR3 spans 16 amino acids. With 2 bases removed from V and 2 bases from J, the gap between germline ends came to 15 bases. The DNA for the CDR3 is TGTGCCAGCAGCGTCGGCGGGGCTCGGGCCACAGATACGCAGTATTTT. Residues: CASSVGGARATDTQYF.

In nucleotides, the CDR3 is TGTGCCAGCAGCCTGGGCCAGGGCCTCAATCAGCCCCAGCATTTT. Its protein product is CASSLGQGLNQPQHF. V usage is TRBV7-9 and J usage is TRBJ1-5; D perhaps matches TRBD1 (5 bases). Trimming left V 5 bases short and J 3 bases short, with 14 bases between. Germline lookup yields CDR1 SEHNR and CDR2 FQNEAQ (reference sequence). The CDR3 sequence is 15 residues long.

This clonotype was seen a few times. This chain links TRBV20-1 with TRBJ2-7; no definite D call. The germline V gene encodes CDR1 DFQATT and CDR2 SNEGSKA (reference sequence). This CDR3 spans 13 amino acids. V gave up 0 bases and J gave up 4 bases, with 10 bases separating them. CDR3 DNA: TGCAGTGCTAGAGATCGGCAGTTTTACGAGCAGTACTTC. This gives the protein CSARDRQFYEQYF.

V is TRBV5-1 and J is TRBJ1-6, with TRBD1 matching over 7 bases. V lost 3 bases and J lost 7; bases outside the gene matches: 4. This CDR3 has 14 residues. Germline CDR1 and CDR2: SGHRS and YFSETQ. The DNA of the CDR3 is TGCGCCAGCAGCTGGGGGACAGTAAATTCACCCCTCCACTTT. This sequence encodes CASSWGTVNSPLHF.

This clonotype has only a few counts. The V gene is TRBV6-5, the J gene TRBJ2-3; tentatively, D is TRBD2 (6 bases). Germline V gives CDR1 MNHEY, CDR2 SVGAGI. V lost 3 bases and J lost 1, with 14 bases in between. The CDR3 is 16 residues long. The CDR3 DNA reads as TGTGCCAGCAGTTATATGTGGGGGGAAGGCACAGATACGCAGTATTTT. It codes for CASSYMWGEGTDTQYF.

V gene TRBV25-1 combines with J gene TRBJ2-6; the D is unclear. V was pared by 1 base and J by 2 bases, with 9 bases between. The CDR3 has 16 amino acids. The germline gives CDR1 MGHDK, CDR2 SYGVNS. CDR3 bases: TGTGCCAGCAGTGAATCGGGCCTTCCTGGGGCCAACGTCCTGACTTTC. Amino acids: CASSESGLPGANVLTF.

This clonotype was found a few times. The J gene is TRBJ2-3, the V gene TRBV7-3; the D call may be TRBD1 or TRBD2 (5 bases each). From germline, CDR1 is SGHTA and CDR2 FQGTGA. The V end was cut by 0 bases, the J end by 5 bases, with 12 bases between. The CDR3 extends over 15 amino acids. The CDR3 sequence: CASSLTSSGGDTQYF. Here the CDR3 DNA reads TGTGCCAGCAGCTTAACGTCGAGTGGGGGAGATACGCAGTATTTT.

The J gene is TRBJ2-3, the V gene TRBV6-1; 7 nucleotides line up with TRBD2. The CDR3 consists of 15 residues. CDR1 and CDR2 from the germline V gene are MNHNS and SASEGT. V shed 10 bases and J 2 bases; nucleotides not matched to a gene: 12. The CDR3 reads CATLSAGVLTDTQYF. For the CDR3, the DNA is TGTGCCACCTTGTCGGCGGGGGTCCTCACAGATACGCAGTATTTT.

The rearrangement links TRBV9 to TRBJ2-1; 8 bases fit TRBD2. CDR1 is SGDLS, CDR2 YYNGEE, per germline. V lost 4 bases to trimming and J lost 8 bases; unmatched junction nucleotides: 17. This CDR3 comprises 17 residues. In DNA, the CDR3 is TGTGCCAGCAGCCTTGTAGCGGGGACATACAATCCGGATGAGCAGTTCTTC. Translating gives CASSLVAGTYNPDEQFF.

This clonotype was counted only a few times. This chain joins TRBV7-6 and TRBJ2-2; possibly TRBD2 for D (5 bases). Germline V gene data show CDR1 as SGHVS and CDR2 as FNYEAQ. The germline V and J ends were trimmed by 5 bases and 5 bases, with 15 bases remaining between them. The CDR3 has 15 amino acids. The CDR3 is CASSAESWETGELFF. The CDR3 DNA reads TGTGCCAGCAGCGCGGAGAGCTGGGAGACCGGGGAGCTGTTTTTT.

The sample holds a few counts of this clonotype. The gene calls are TRBV12-3 or TRBV12-4 and TRBJ1-6; 7 bases agree with TRBD1. CDR3 size: 14 residues. J was trimmed by 8 bases and V by 5 bases; bases with no gene match: 6. CDR3 protein: CASSHYRGDSPLHF. The CDR3 DNA reads TGTGCCAGCAGTCACTACAGGGGCGATTCACCCCTCCACTTT.

The chain has TRBV19 and TRBJ2-5, with D unclear. CDR1 and CDR2 (germline): LNHDA, SQIVND (reference sequence). The CDR3 spans 13 residues. V was pared by 3 bases and J by 1 base, with 6 bases between. CDR3 residues: CASSISFQETQYF. The CDR3 nucleotides read TGTGCCAGTAGTATTAGTTTCCAAGAGACCCAGTACTTC.

Here the CDR3 DNA reads TGTGCCAGCAGCTTAGTTAACAGGGCGTACGAGCAGTACTTC. Translated: CASSLVNRAYEQYF. The chain joins TRBV7-9 to TRBJ2-7, with a weak D call TRBD1 (6 bases). Trimming pared 1 base from V and 4 bases from J, leaving 11 bases between. This CDR3 has 14 amino acids. Per the germline V gene, CDR1 is SEHNR and CDR2 is FQNEAQ (reference sequence).